This T cell receptor (beta chain) was obtained from a study of T cell responses to AZD1222 COVID-19 vaccine. Study outcomes and limitations: AZD1222 recipients seropositive at baseline numbered only 5 to 7. In the spike-specific TCR repertoire, nearly half reportedly target unmutated variant regions.

The CDR3 is 15 amino acids. Germline V gene sequence: CDR1 LGHNA, CDR2 YNFKEQ. The V and J ends lost 0 bases and 0 bases respectively, with 9 bases between them. Produced via immunoSEQ multiplex PCR; TCRdb's table is partial and in-frame only. The sample contains 150,000 to 190,000 clones, about 90% of which appear only once. A word on this clone: What it binds is unknown.

The chain employs TRBV4-2 and TRBJ2-7; D not resolved. This TCR derives from an adult who received the AZD1222 COVID-19 vaccine. Source: peripheral blood, taken 28 days after the second AZD1222 dose. DNA of the CDR3: TGTGCCAGCAGCCAAGAGGTCAGTGACTCCTACGAGCAGTACTTC. Encoded protein: CASSQEVSDSYEQYF.